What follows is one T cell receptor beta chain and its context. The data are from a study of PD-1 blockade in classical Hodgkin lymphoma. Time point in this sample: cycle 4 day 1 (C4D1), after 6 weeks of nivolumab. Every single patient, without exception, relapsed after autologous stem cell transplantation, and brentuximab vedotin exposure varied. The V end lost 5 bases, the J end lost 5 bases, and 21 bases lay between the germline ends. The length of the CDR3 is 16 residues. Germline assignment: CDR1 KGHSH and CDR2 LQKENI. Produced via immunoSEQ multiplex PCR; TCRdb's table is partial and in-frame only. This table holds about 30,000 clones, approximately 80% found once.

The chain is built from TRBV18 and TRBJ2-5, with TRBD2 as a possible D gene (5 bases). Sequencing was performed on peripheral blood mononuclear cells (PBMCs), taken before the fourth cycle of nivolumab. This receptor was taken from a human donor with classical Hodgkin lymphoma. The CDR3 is CASSGSSRFMKETQYF. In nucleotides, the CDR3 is TGTGCCAGCTCAGGTTCTAGCCGGTTTATGAAGGAGACCCAGTACTTC.